This record looks at one T cell receptor (beta chain) sequence and its context. From the 5' RACE reads, TCRdb called clonotypes with MiXCR, one entry per CDR3 protein. The data contain 75,000 to 100,000 distinct CDR3 sequences, approximately 8.4% of them seen just once; the ten biggest clones take up roughly 17%. The record originates from a study of T cells after yellow fever vaccination. Study-wide points: A large majority of primary-vaccination clones showed up again after the booster (96% CD4, around 90% CD8).

The germline V gene encodes CDR1 MNHNY and CDR2 SVGAGI (reference sequence). V lost 5 bases, J lost 8 bases, and 9 bases lay in between. CDR3 length equals 11 residues. V gene TRBV6-6 combines with J gene TRBJ1-1; perhaps TRBD1 as D (6 bases). This receptor was taken from a young man who received the YFV17D yellow fever vaccine. The source was CD8+ T cells not binding an NS4B(214-222) dextramer, sorted from PBMCs, collected around 15 days after the first yellow fever vaccination. In DNA, the CDR3 is TGTGCCAGCAGTCAGCAGGGGGAAGCTTTCTTT. This codes for CASSQQGEAFF.